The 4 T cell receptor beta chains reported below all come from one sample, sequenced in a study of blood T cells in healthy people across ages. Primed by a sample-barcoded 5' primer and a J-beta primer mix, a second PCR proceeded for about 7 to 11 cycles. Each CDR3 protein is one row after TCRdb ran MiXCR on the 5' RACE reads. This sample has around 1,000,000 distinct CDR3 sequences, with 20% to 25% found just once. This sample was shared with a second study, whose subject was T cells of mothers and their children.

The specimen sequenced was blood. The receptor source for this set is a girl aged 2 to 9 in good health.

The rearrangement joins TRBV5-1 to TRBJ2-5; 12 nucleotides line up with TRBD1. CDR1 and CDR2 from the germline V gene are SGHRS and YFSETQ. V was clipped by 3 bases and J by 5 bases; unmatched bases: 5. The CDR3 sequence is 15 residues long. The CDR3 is CASSWGTGGDETQYF. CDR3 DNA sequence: TGCGCCAGCAGCTGGGGGACAGGGGGCGATGAGACCCAGTACTTC.

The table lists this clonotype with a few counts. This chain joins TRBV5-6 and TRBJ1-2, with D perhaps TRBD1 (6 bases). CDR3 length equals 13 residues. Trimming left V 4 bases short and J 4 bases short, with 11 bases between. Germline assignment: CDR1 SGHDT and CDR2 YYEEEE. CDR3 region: CASSVDSSYGYTF. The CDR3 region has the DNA TGTGCCAGCAGCGTGGACAGCTCCTATGGCTACACCTTC.

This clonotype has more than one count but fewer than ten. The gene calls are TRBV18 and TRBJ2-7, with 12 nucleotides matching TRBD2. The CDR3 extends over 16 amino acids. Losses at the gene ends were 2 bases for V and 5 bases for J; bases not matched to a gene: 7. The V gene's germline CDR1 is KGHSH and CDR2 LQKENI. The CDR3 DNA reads TGTGCCAGCTCACCAGCCTCACTAGCGGGAGGCCACGAGCAGTACTTC. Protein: CASSPASLAGGHEQYF.

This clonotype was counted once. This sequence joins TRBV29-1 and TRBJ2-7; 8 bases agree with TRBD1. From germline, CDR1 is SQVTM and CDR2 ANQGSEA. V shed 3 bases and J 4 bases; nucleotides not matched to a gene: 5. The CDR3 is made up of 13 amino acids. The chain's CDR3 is CSVEMDREYEQYF. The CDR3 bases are TGCAGCGTTGAGATGGACAGGGAGTACGAGCAGTACTTC.